These 17 T cell receptor beta chains originate from one sample sequenced in a study of Ad26.COV2.S vaccination and SARS-CoV-2 variants (dated by TCRdb to the early 2020s). The label giving this sample's treatment or condition can be read as: over 15 received Ad26.COV2.S at low or high dose, single or two shots; about 5 received placebo; per-sample allocation not given. Repertoires of vaccine and placebo recipients were sequenced from samples taken on day 63 after the first injection. The library was obtained by the immunoSEQ multiplex PCR assay. In TCRdb, the immuneACCESS table is reduced to in-frame sequences with V and J assigned. These tables do not hold every clone; where another copy was compared, an unresolved V gene accounts for under half, and the others remain unexplained. Present in this sample are 430,000 or so clones, nearly 90% of which were seen just once. The ten largest make up just over 2.5% of the sample.

The sequences come from peripheral blood, collected in a trial of Ad26.COV2.S vaccine versus placebo. The receptors originated from a person between 18 and 65 years old who received the Ad26.COV2.S COVID-19 vaccine or a placebo.

V usage is TRBV4-1 and J usage is TRBJ1-5; 10 bases are shared with TRBD1. V dropped 4 bases and J dropped 0; count of bases not matched to a gene: 6. Per germline, CDR1 MGHRA and CDR2 YSYEKL. This CDR3 contains 17 residues. The CDR3 loop reads CASSPGQGGYSNQPQHF. The DNA for the CDR3 is TGCGCCAGCAGCCCAGGACAGGGGGGGTATAGCAATCAGCCCCAGCATTTT.

The rearrangement uses TRBV2 and TRBJ1-1; TRBD1 agrees at 8 bases. After removal of 10 bases from V and 5 bases from J, the junction contained 21 bases not matched to a gene. The germline CDR1 and CDR2 sequences are SNHLY and FYNNEI. The CDR3 totals 17 residues. This CDR3 reads CATPGPGQASMGTEAFF. In DNA form, the CDR3 reads TGTGCCACCCCAGGACCGGGACAGGCCTCGATGGGAACTGAAGCTTTCTTT.

The chain joins TRBV28 to TRBJ1-4; D is undetermined. This CDR3 is 12 amino acids long. Per germline, CDR1 MDHEN and CDR2 SYDVKM. Trimming removed 3 bases at V and 7 bases at J, with 6 bases between. As DNA, the CDR3 is TGTGCCAGCAGTTTTCTGCTTGAAAAACTGTTTTTT. Its translation is CASSFLLEKLFF.

The genes are TRBV11-3 and TRBJ2-7; D could derive from TRBD1 or TRBD2 (6 bases each). V lost 2 bases, J lost 4 bases, and 15 bases lay in between. This CDR3 is 15 amino acids long. From germline, CDR1 is SGHNT and CDR2 YENEEA. The CDR3 DNA reads TGTGCCAGCAGCTTAAGGGCAGGGGAGGATTACGAGCAGTACTTC. Protein: CASSLRAGEDYEQYF.

The chain carries TRBV5-1 and TRBJ2-7, with D possibly TRBD2 on 5 matching bases. Germline CDR1 and CDR2: SGHRS and YFSETQ. The V end was cut by 5 bases, the J end by 2 bases, with 14 bases between. The length of the CDR3 is 14 residues. The CDR3 DNA sequence: TGCGCCAGCAGTGAGAGCACCGGGGCCTACGAGCAGTACTTC. The encoded protein is CASSESTGAYEQYF.

J is TRBJ2-5 and V is TRBV28, with 8 bases matching TRBD2. CDR3 length: 15 residues. V lost 5 bases and J lost 2; bases outside the gene matches: 7. The germline V gene encodes CDR1 MDHEN and CDR2 SYDVKM. The CDR3, as DNA: TGTGCCAGCAGTCTAGGCGGGGGGCCTCAAGAGACCCAGTACTTC. Translating it yields CASSLGGGPQETQYF.

This clone has more than one count but fewer than ten. This chain joins TRBV7-6 and TRBJ1-3, with 7 bases matching TRBD1. The CDR3 sequence is 14 residues long. Trimming removed 5 bases from V and 2 bases from J; junction bases left unmatched: 3. Germline CDR1 reads SGHVS; CDR2 reads FNYEAQ. This CDR3 reads CASSPGTAGNTIYF. The CDR3 nucleotides read TGTGCCAGCAGCCCCGGGACAGCTGGAAACACCATATATTTT.

The rearrangement joins TRBV6-1 to TRBJ1-1; possible D gene TRBD1, 5 bases. CDR3 length: 12 residues. V lost 6 bases and J lost 7, with 12 bases in between. Germline loops: CDR1 MNHNS, CDR2 SASEGT. The CDR3 nucleotides read TGTGCCAGCAGACCACAGGCGAATGAAGCTTTCTTT. Its protein product is CASRPQANEAFF.

As to this clone: The same CDR3 arises from other DNA sequences in this sample as well. CDR3 DNA: TGCGCCAGCAGCTTGGGGACAGGGGGTTATGGCTACACCTTC. Amino acids: CASSLGTGGYGYTF. This chain joins TRBV5-1 and TRBJ1-2; 10 positions agree with TRBD1. Germline CDR1 SGHRS, CDR2 YFSETQ. V shed 0 bases, J shed 5 bases, and the junction held 1 base outside the gene matches. The CDR3 contains 14 residues.

This clone was observed once. The chain carries TRBV4-3 and TRBJ2-1; the D is unclear. V was trimmed by 0 bases and J by 7 bases, leaving 28 bases between them. CDR3 length equals 20 residues. Germline V lookup: CDR1 LGHNA, CDR2 YSLEER. The CDR3 reads CASSQDPTLPLIIPGNEQFF. CDR3 sequence (DNA): TGCGCCAGCAGCCAAGATCCCACCCTCCCCCTTATTATACCTGGGAATGAGCAGTTCTTC.

The chain employs TRBV28 and TRBJ1-2; TRBD1 matches at 8 bases. The V segment lost 0 bases and the J segment 4 bases; nucleotides outside the gene matches: 4. The CDR3 contains 15 residues. Per germline, CDR1 MDHEN and CDR2 SYDVKM. The CDR3 DNA is TGTGCCAGCAGTTTATGGTCAGGGGGCGTCTATGGCTACACCTTC. It specifies CASSLWSGGVYGYTF.

The table lists this clone with a count of one. The V and J genes are TRBV7-8 and TRBJ2-5; D tentatively fits TRBD1 or TRBD2 (5 bases each). Trimming removed 5 bases at V and 4 bases at J, with 17 bases between. Germline loops: CDR1 SGHVS, CDR2 FQNEAQ. The CDR3 is 15 residues long. CDR3 DNA: TGTGCCAGCAGCCCGGTTTGGGGGTGGACAGAGACCCAGTACTTC. As protein: CASSPVWGWTETQYF.

This clone is a singleton in its sample. The same CDR3 arises from other DNA sequences in this sample as well. The genes are TRBV20-1 and TRBJ2-7; D uncertain. Germline values: CDR1 DFQATT, CDR2 SNEGSKA (reference sequence). V lost 6 bases and J lost 5, with 11 bases in between. The CDR3 is 11 residues long. The CDR3 DNA reads as TGCAGTGCCCTCGGACGAGACGAGCAGTACGTC. Translated, it gives CSALGRDEQYV.

This clone was counted a single time. The chain has TRBV18 and TRBJ2-1; D not resolved. Germline values: CDR1 KGHSH, CDR2 LQKENI. V was shortened by 4 bases and J by 0 bases, with 10 bases between the two germline ends. The length of the CDR3 is 15 residues. The chain's CDR3 is CASSLLGLSYNEQFF. The CDR3 nucleotides read TGTGCCAGCTCACTTTTGGGCCTCTCCTACAATGAGCAGTTCTTC. Looking up the rest from reference TRBV18 and TRBJ2-1 gives the full variable domain: NAGVMQNPRHLVRRRGQEARLRCSPMKGHSHVYWYRQLPEEGLKFMVYLQKENIIDESGMPKERFSAEFPKEGPSILRIQQVVRGDSAAYFCASSLLGLSYNEQFFGPGTRLTVL.

This clone is a singleton in its sample. The genes are TRBV7-2 and TRBJ1-1; no definite D call. This CDR3 has 17 amino acids. The germline V gene has CDR1 SGHTA and CDR2 FQGNSA. V lost 1 base, J lost 0 bases, and 15 bases lay in between. DNA for the CDR3: TGTGCCAGCAGCTTAGGTCTCCGGCAATTTATGAACACTGAAGCTTTCTTT. Translated, it gives CASSLGLRQFMNTEAFF.

Details on this clone: Other DNA sequences of this sample code for an identical CDR3. V usage is TRBV24-1 and J usage is TRBJ1-4; D call uncertain. From germline, CDR1 is KGHDR and CDR2 SFDVKD. The CDR3 is made up of 15 amino acids. Trimming took off 3 bases at V and 4 bases at J, with 11 bases between the two ends. The CDR3 is CATSDPRTDNEKLFF. In DNA form, the CDR3 reads TGTGCCACCAGTGATCCCCGGACCGATAATGAAAAACTGTTTTTT.

This chain uses TRBV9 with TRBJ2-1, with 10 bases aligning to TRBD2. The CDR3 runs 15 residues. CDR1 is SGDLS and CDR2 is YYNGEE in the germline V gene. V lost 3 bases and J lost 8; bases outside the gene matches: 8. CDR3 loop: CASSASGRASDEQFF. CDR3 in DNA: TGTGCCAGCAGCGCAAGCGGGAGGGCTTCGGATGAGCAGTTCTTC.